This entry lists 20 T cell receptor beta chains sequenced from one sample in a study of shared clonotypes between healthy human individuals. Sequenced by immunoSEQ multiplex PCR; TCRdb stores in-frame clones only, minus some. The table records over 2 million clones, 92% of them present only once. Sequencing was done on a sample of naive CD4+ T cells from PBMCs. Subset described: CD45RA+ positively selected. Every receptor here comes from a man aged 18 to 29 in good health. Some clones in this sample may be carry-over from other donors' samples.

The V gene is TRBV18, the J gene TRBJ2-5; D possibly uses TRBD1 or TRBD2 (6 bases each). The germline V gene encodes CDR1 KGHSH and CDR2 LQKENI. The germline V and J ends were trimmed by 2 bases and 2 bases, with 12 bases remaining between them. The length of the CDR3 is 15 residues. The CDR3 DNA reads TGTGCCAGCTCACCAACCCGGGGGCGACAAGAGACCCAGTACTTC. It yields the protein CASSPTRGRQETQYF.

This chain connects TRBV9 to TRBJ2-4; D gene ambiguous. With 0 bases removed from V and 0 bases from J, the gap between germline ends came to 10 bases. The CDR3 runs 16 residues. CDR1 is SGDLS, CDR2 YYNGEE, per germline. CDR3 sequence reads: CASSVGSWEAKNIQYF. The DNA of the CDR3 is TGTGCCAGCAGCGTAGGGAGTTGGGAAGCCAAAAACATTCAGTACTTC.

The sample holds one count of this clone. This sequence joins TRBV6-5 and TRBJ2-7; D unresolved. The CDR3 runs to 13 residues. Trimming pared 7 bases from V and 12 bases from J, leaving 22 bases between. Germline V gives CDR1 MNHEY, CDR2 SVGAGI. CDR3 DNA sequence: TGTGCCAGCACTTCCGCTTCGGCGTCCCTCACGTACTTC. Translated, it gives CASTSASASLTYF.

This clone occurred once. J is TRBJ2-1 and V is TRBV4-1, with TRBD2 matching over 11 bases. Germline V gene lookup returns CDR1 MGHRA and CDR2 YSYEKL. Trimming cost V 0 bases and J 7 bases; bases outside gene matches: 20. The CDR3 is 21 residues long. The chain's CDR3 is CASSQERSSGRIRRGPNEQFF. CDR3 DNA sequence: TGCGCCAGCAGCCAAGAACGTTCTAGCGGGAGGATTCGAAGAGGTCCTAATGAGCAGTTCTTC.

The rearrangement joins TRBV18 to TRBJ1-2; D is uncertain. Trimming took off 2 bases at V and 3 bases at J, with 10 bases between the two ends. Germline V lookup: CDR1 KGHSH, CDR2 LQKENI. The CDR3 spans 14 residues. The CDR3, as DNA: TGTGCCAGCTCACCAGCGACCAGCCACTATGGCTACACCTTC. Amino acid sequence: CASSPATSHYGYTF.

As to this clone: Other DNA sequences of this sample code for an identical CDR3. The CDR3 loop reads CASSEQGYEQYF. The CDR3 nucleotides read TGTGCCAGCAGTGAACAGGGGTACGAGCAGTACTTC. The chain is built from TRBV28 and TRBJ2-7, with 7 bases lining up with TRBD1. Trimming at V came to 5 bases and at J to 4 bases, leaving 2 bases not matched to a gene. Per the germline V gene, CDR1 is MDHEN and CDR2 is SYDVKM. CDR3 length: 12 amino acids.

The rearrangement links TRBV5-6 to TRBJ1-1, with D uncertain. This CDR3 comprises 13 residues. CDR1 is SGHDT and CDR2 is YYEEEE in the germline V gene. Trimming cost V 7 bases and J 1 base, with 11 bases left between them. The CDR3: CASWGTENTEAFF. The DNA of the CDR3 is TGTGCCAGCTGGGGTACAGAGAACACTGAAGCTTTCTTT.

The chain links TRBV5-4 to TRBJ2-5; no clear D gene. The CDR3 runs to 13 residues. CDR1 is SGHNT and CDR2 is YYREEE in the germline V gene (reference sequence). The V gene lost 4 bases and the J gene lost 7 bases, with 14 bases spanning the gap. The CDR3 spells CASSPGSRGTQYF. Written as DNA, the CDR3 is TGTGCCAGCAGCCCTGGCTCCAGAGGGACCCAGTACTTC.

The chain joins TRBV5-1 to TRBJ1-2; 12 bases align to TRBD1. The CDR3 sequence is 15 residues long. Germline CDR1 reads SGHRS; CDR2 reads YFSETQ. The trim removed 4 bases at V and 6 bases at J, leaving 7 bases unmatched. CDR3 nucleotide sequence: TGCGCCAGCAGCGAGTCCGGGACAGGGGGCCATGGCTACACCTTC. Protein: CASSESGTGGHGYTF. Full variable domain (outside the CDR3, taken from reference TRBV5-1 and TRBJ1-2): KAGVTQTPRYLIKTRGQQVTLSCSPISGHRSVSWYQQTPGQGLQFLFEYFSETQRNKGNFPGRFSGRQFSNSRSEMNVSTLELGDSALYLCASSESGTGGHGYTFGSGTRLTVV.

The count of this clone is one. The rearrangement uses TRBV4-3 and TRBJ2-7; 11 nucleotides match TRBD1. After removal of 0 bases from V and 5 bases from J, the junction contained 12 bases not matched to a gene. This CDR3 is 18 amino acids long. Germline-derived CDR1 and CDR2 are LGHNA and YSLEER. In nucleotides, the CDR3 is TGCGCCAGCAGCCAAGAGGGTGGCCGGGACAGGGGGACCCACGAGCAGTACTTC. Amino acid sequence: CASSQEGGRDRGTHEQYF.

This chain links TRBV7-6 with TRBJ1-4; D ambiguous. CDR3 size: 11 residues. Germline assignment: CDR1 SGHVS and CDR2 FNYEAQ. V was shortened by 3 bases and J by 5 bases, with 1 base between the two germline ends. The CDR3 DNA reads TGTGCCAGCAGCTTGAATGAAAAACTGTTTTTT. As protein: CASSLNEKLFF.

In the case of this clone: The sample carries other DNA sequences with the same CDR3. The genes are TRBV9 and TRBJ2-1; 9 nucleotides line up with TRBD1. The CDR3 loop spans 15 amino acids. Trimming cost V 2 bases and J 5 bases; bases outside gene matches: 5. Germline CDR1 reads SGDLS; CDR2 reads YYNGEE. The CDR3 DNA reads as TGTGCCAGCAGCGTTTCCGGACAGGGGAACAATGAGCAGTTCTTC. This sequence encodes CASSVSGQGNNEQFF.

This chain connects TRBV19 to TRBJ1-2; no reliable D call. Trimming stripped 5 bases from V and 4 bases from J, with 8 bases between. The CDR3 contains 12 residues. Germline values: CDR1 LNHDA, CDR2 SQIVND (reference sequence). CDR3 protein: CASSGQPYGYTF. CDR3 in DNA: TGTGCCAGTAGTGGGCAGCCCTATGGCTACACCTTC.

The chain joins TRBV5-4 to TRBJ2-2; 11 positions agree with TRBD2. V was clipped by 4 bases and J by 3 bases; unmatched bases: 11. There are 18 residues in the CDR3. Germline V lookup: CDR1 SGHNT, CDR2 YYREEE (reference sequence). The DNA for the CDR3 is TGTGCCAGCAGCGAGGGGACTAGCGGAGGGGGGCACACCGGGGAGCTGTTTTTT. It yields the protein CASSEGTSGGGHTGELFF.

The chain uses TRBV6-6 and TRBJ2-7; 7 nucleotides agree with TRBD1. Germline trimming cut 6 bases from V and 4 bases from J; bases unmatched to any gene: 9. In germline, CDR1 is MNHNY, CDR2 SVGAGI (reference sequence). The CDR3 runs 14 residues. The CDR3 nucleotides read TGTGCCAGCAGCAGACAGGGTCCCTCTTACGAGCAGTACTTC. Its translation is CASSRQGPSYEQYF.

V gene TRBV6-1 combines with J gene TRBJ1-3; the D is unclear. The CDR3 is 15 amino acids. In germline, CDR1 is MNHNS, CDR2 SASEGT. The V end lost 4 bases, the J end lost 0 bases, and 10 bases lay between the germline ends. The CDR3 sequence is CASSGLSASGNTIYF. CDR3 DNA sequence: TGTGCCAGCAGTGGTCTGTCAGCCTCTGGAAACACCATATATTTT.

This chain links TRBV2 with TRBJ2-1; 10 bases map to TRBD2. CDR1 and CDR2 (germline): SNHLY, FYNNEI. V gave up 6 bases and J gave up 3 bases; unmatched junction bases: 5. The CDR3 extends over 15 amino acids. In nucleotides, the CDR3 is TGTGCCAGCAGGGCAAGACTAGCGGGCTACAATGAGCAGTTCTTC. It translates to CASRARLAGYNEQFF. Combining the CDR3 with reference TRBV2 and TRBJ2-1 gives the whole variable domain EPEVTQTPSHQVTQMGQEVILRCVPISNHLYFYWYRQILGQKVEFLVSFYNNEISEKSEIFDDQFSVERPDGSNFTLKIRSTKLEDSAMYFCASRARLAGYNEQFFGPGTRLTVL.

The rearrangement uses TRBV2 and TRBJ1-4, with 9 bases fitting TRBD1. The V gene's germline CDR1 is SNHLY and CDR2 FYNNEI. V trimming: 6 bases; J trimming: 8 bases; junction bases outside the gene matches: 7. The CDR3 is 14 residues long. The CDR3 region is CASRGTGQGEKLFF. The CDR3 DNA reads TGTGCCAGCAGGGGGACAGGGCAGGGCGAAAAACTGTTTTTT.

This chain joins TRBV5-4 and TRBJ2-7, with TRBD1 matching 7 bases. The CDR3 sequence is 17 residues long. Losses at the gene ends were 1 base for V and 7 bases for J; bases not matched to a gene: 17. Germline CDR1 is SGHNT and CDR2 is YYREEE (reference sequence). CDR3 sequence reads: CASSLYPLGQGVEEQYF. DNA for the CDR3: TGTGCCAGCAGCTTGTATCCACTGGGGCAGGGGGTAGAGGAGCAGTACTTC. Based on the CDR3 plus reference TRBV5-4 and TRBJ2-7, the full variable domain is ETGVTQSPTHLIKTRGQQVTLRCSSQSGHNTVSWYQQALGQGPQFIFQYYREEENGRGNFPPRFSGLQFPNYSSELNVNALELDDSALYLCASSLYPLGQGVEEQYFGPGTRLTVT.

This chain connects TRBV30 to TRBJ1-2, with 9 positions matching TRBD1. Germline CDR1 is GTSNPN and CDR2 is SVGIG (reference sequence). The junction had 6 bases not matched to a gene; V was cut back by 5 bases and J by 8 bases. CDR3 length: 12 amino acids. For the CDR3, the DNA is TGTGCCTGGGCGGACAGGGGAGGAGGCTACACCTTC. Encoded protein: CAWADRGGGYTF.